The 24 T cell receptor beta chains below all came from one sample that was sequenced in a study of blood T cell repertoires in COVID-19. Data came from immunoSEQ multiplex PCR; TCRdb stores just in-frame clones and leaves some out. The sample carries under 300,000 clones, approximately 84% recorded once. Sequenced: peripheral blood. The origin of the receptors is a human donor with COVID-19, enrolled during active disease. The donor label of this sample is uncertain.

Written as DNA, the CDR3 is TGTGCCAGCAGCCCGGTGGAGAGGCACAATGAGCAGTTCTTC. Translating gives CASSPVERHNEQFF. The rearrangement uses TRBV7-3 and TRBJ2-1; D is uncertain. Per the germline V gene, CDR1 is SGHTA and CDR2 is FQGTGA. The CDR3 extends over 14 amino acids. V was clipped by 5 bases and J by 5 bases, with 13 bases between them.

The table lists this clone with a few counts. The V gene is TRBV19, the J gene TRBJ1-2, with 9 bases fitting TRBD1. The length of the CDR3 is 14 residues. With V trimmed by 3 bases and J by 3 bases, 2 bases remained unmatched. The germline V gene encodes CDR1 LNHDA and CDR2 SQIVND (reference sequence). CDR3 nucleotide sequence: TGTGCCAGTAGTATTCGGGACAGGGACTATGGCTACACCTTC. This encodes CASSIRDRDYGYTF.

The chain links TRBV7-3 to TRBJ1-2, with a tentative D call TRBD1 (5 bases). Germline values: CDR1 SGHTA, CDR2 FQGTGA. The CDR3 covers 14 residues. Trimming took off 4 bases at V and 7 bases at J, with 16 bases between the two ends. CDR3 in amino acids: CASSSPGLIVGYTF. DNA for the CDR3: TGTGCCAGCAGCTCACCGGGACTCATCGTTGGCTACACCTTC.

The rearrangement joins TRBV28 to TRBJ1-4; D perhaps matches TRBD1 (6 bases). This CDR3 comprises 15 residues. V shed 1 base and J shed 7 bases, with 13 bases lying between them. Germline V CDR1 and CDR2: MDHEN, SYDVKM. The CDR3 sequence: CASSLYSGTLEKLFF. Here the CDR3 DNA reads TGTGCCAGCAGTTTATATTCGGGGACACTTGAAAAACTGTTTTTT.

The J gene is TRBJ2-1, the V gene TRBV18, with a weak D call TRBD1 (6 bases). V dropped 0 bases and J dropped 4 bases, with 13 bases sitting between them. Looked up from germline, CDR1 is KGHSH and CDR2 is LQKENI. This CDR3 has 16 amino acids. CDR3 in amino acids: CASSPPGQGSYNEQFF. In DNA form, the CDR3 reads TGTGCCAGCTCACCACCGGGGCAGGGGTCGTACAATGAGCAGTTCTTC.

V usage is TRBV6-1 and J usage is TRBJ2-1; 10 nucleotides line up with TRBD2. The V gene end was trimmed by 1 base and the J gene end by 6 bases; junction bases not matched to a gene: 6. There are 16 residues in the CDR3. Per germline, CDR1 MNHNS and CDR2 SASEGT. CDR3 residues: CASSEDSGRAFNEQFF. CDR3 bases: TGTGCCAGCAGTGAAGACAGCGGGAGGGCCTTCAATGAGCAGTTCTTC.

The V call is TRBV7-9, the J call TRBJ1-1; D is possibly TRBD1 (5 bases). Germline V gives CDR1 SEHNR, CDR2 FQNEAQ (reference sequence). This CDR3 contains 14 residues. Trimming removed 8 bases from V and 0 bases from J, with 13 bases in between. The CDR3 loop is CASGLPTVNTEAFF. CDR3 bases: TGTGCCAGCGGCCTACCGACAGTGAACACTGAAGCTTTCTTT. The variable domain in full, completed from reference TRBV7-9 and TRBJ1-1, reads DTGVSQNPRHKITKRGQNVTFRCDPISEHNRLYWYRQTLGQGPEFLTYFQNEAQLEKSRLLSDRFSAERPKGSFSTLEIQRTEQGDSAMYLCASGLPTVNTEAFFGQGTRLTVV.

The chain carries TRBV6-2 or TRBV6-3 and TRBJ2-6; 8 nucleotides agree with TRBD1. The CDR3 covers 16 residues. Per germline, CDR1 MNHEY and CDR2 SVGEGT. Trimming removed 4 bases from V and 4 bases from J; junction bases left unmatched: 6. This chain's CDR3 is CASSSDRAGGANVLTF. DNA for the CDR3: TGTGCCAGCAGTTCGGACAGGGCCGGGGGGGCCAACGTCCTGACTTTC.

A single count supports this clone. The J gene is TRBJ2-5, the V gene TRBV5-1; D may be TRBD1 (6 bases). Germline CDR1 and CDR2: SGHRS and YFSETQ. The CDR3 sequence is 13 residues long. V was shortened by 5 bases and J by 5 bases, with 13 bases between the two germline ends. The CDR3 DNA sequence: TGCGCCAGCAGGTGGGCAGGGGACGAGACCCAGTACTTC. Amino acid sequence: CASRWAGDETQYF.

CDR3 DNA: TGTGCCAGCAGCCCGCCGACTAGCGGGAGGGCCCCAGATACGCAGTATTTT. Its translation: CASSPPTSGRAPDTQYF. The V gene is TRBV7-3, the J gene TRBJ2-3; 14 nucleotides match TRBD2. CDR1 and CDR2 from the germline V gene are SGHTA and FQGTGA. With V trimmed by 5 bases and J by 4 bases, 8 bases remained unmatched. The CDR3 length is 17 residues. The whole variable domain, filled in from reference TRBV7-3 and TRBJ2-3, reads GAGVSQTPSNKVTEKGKYVELRCDPISGHTALYWYRQSLGQGPEFLIYFQGTGAADDSGLPNDRFFAVRPEGSVSTLKIQRTERGDSAVYLCASSPPTSGRAPDTQYFGPGTRLTVL.

The V gene is TRBV4-3, the J gene TRBJ1-2; perhaps TRBD1 as D (5 bases). This CDR3 contains 14 residues. The V gene's germline CDR1 is LGHNA and CDR2 YSLEER. V lost 3 bases and J 8 bases, leaving 16 bases between the germline ends. The CDR3 spells CASSQEVNTGGYTF. CDR3 bases: TGCGCCAGCAGCCAGGAAGTTAACACAGGCGGCTACACCTTC.

V gene TRBV18 combines with J gene TRBJ2-7, with D uncertain. The CDR3 totals 15 residues. Germline V lookup: CDR1 KGHSH, CDR2 LQKENI. V was shortened by 4 bases and J by 1 base, with 14 bases between the two germline ends. Written as DNA, the CDR3 is TGTGCCAGCTCACGGGTTTCGACATCTTCCTACGAGCAGTACTTC. Translation: CASSRVSTSSYEQYF.

The V and J genes are TRBV9 and TRBJ2-3; 10 nucleotides line up with TRBD1. Per the germline V gene, CDR1 is SGDLS and CDR2 is YYNGEE. The junction had 7 bases not matched to a gene; V was cut back by 0 bases and J by 0 bases. The CDR3 is 18 amino acids. CDR3 in DNA: TGTGCCAGCAGCGTAGAACCCGGGACAGGGGTAAGCACAGATACGCAGTATTTT. Protein: CASSVEPGTGVSTDTQYF.

The chain uses TRBV28 and TRBJ1-2, with D perhaps matching TRBD1 (6 bases). Germline values: CDR1 MDHEN, CDR2 SYDVKM. The CDR3 is 15 residues long. V lost 1 base and J 3 bases, leaving 12 bases between the germline ends. The CDR3 is CASSLSTGAHYGYTF. DNA of the CDR3: TGTGCCAGCAGTTTATCGACAGGAGCTCACTATGGCTACACCTTC.

This clone was counted a single time. The chain couples TRBV7-6 to TRBJ2-7, with D possibly TRBD1 on 5 matching bases. V shed 5 bases and J shed 6 bases, with 11 bases lying between them. CDR3 size: 12 residues. Germline CDR1 SGHVS, CDR2 FNYEAQ. The CDR3 reads CASSADISEQYF. CDR3 nucleotides: TGTGCCAGCAGCGCGGACATCTCCGAGCAGTACTTC.

This chain uses TRBV6-6 with TRBJ2-7; D call uncertain. V was pared by 7 bases and J by 4 bases, with 8 bases between. The germline CDR1 and CDR2 sequences are MNHNY and SVGAGI (reference sequence). The CDR3 is 11 amino acids. The CDR3 region is CASTPRYEQYF. The CDR3 DNA reads TGTGCCAGCACCCCCCGTTACGAGCAGTACTTC.

The chain is built from TRBV28 and TRBJ2-1; D possibly corresponds to TRBD1 (5 bases). Trimming removed 2 bases from V and 6 bases from J, with 8 bases in between. From germline, CDR1 is MDHEN and CDR2 SYDVKM. The CDR3 consists of 13 residues. The CDR3 reads CASSLTGPNEQFF. The CDR3 region has the DNA TGTGCCAGCAGTTTAACAGGACCCAATGAGCAGTTCTTC.

The rearrangement links TRBV28 to TRBJ1-4, with 8 bases matching TRBD1. V was clipped by 3 bases and J by 8 bases; unmatched bases: 8. The germline V gene has CDR1 MDHEN and CDR2 SYDVKM. The CDR3 runs 15 residues. The CDR3 nucleotides read TGTGCCAGCAGTTTTTGGGGACAGGTTGACGAAAAACTGTTTTTT. This codes for CASSFWGQVDEKLFF.

V gene TRBV6-2 or TRBV6-3 combines with J gene TRBJ2-7; 7 bases align to TRBD2. Germline lookup yields CDR1 MNHEY and CDR2 SVGEGT. There are 16 residues in the CDR3. The trim removed 6 bases at V and 1 base at J, leaving 12 bases unmatched. The CDR3 sequence is CASSRGEGRLSYEQYF. Written as DNA, the CDR3 is TGTGCCAGCAGCCGGGGGGAAGGGCGACTGTCCTACGAGCAGTACTTC.

The chain couples TRBV7-2 to TRBJ2-3, with unresolved D. This CDR3 comprises 14 residues. Trimming left V 5 bases short and J 2 bases short, with 11 bases between. From germline, CDR1 is SGHTA and CDR2 FQGNSA. The CDR3 here is CASSPGRHTDTQYF. CDR3 DNA: TGTGCCAGCAGCCCTGGGCGACACACAGATACGCAGTATTTT.

The chain uses TRBV12-3 or TRBV12-4 and TRBJ1-5; D is uncertain. This CDR3 is 13 amino acids long. Trimming cost V 6 bases and J 3 bases, with 9 bases left between them. CDR3 sequence: CASRVADNQPQHF. The CDR3 DNA follows: TGTGCCAGCAGGGTGGCAGACAATCAGCCCCAGCATTTT.

The V call is TRBV11-2, the J call TRBJ1-2; no clear D gene. The CDR3 is made up of 11 amino acids. V was cut by 11 bases and J by 8 bases, with 15 bases left in between. The germline V gene has CDR1 SGHAT and CDR2 FQNNGV. CDR3 nucleotides: TGTGCCGCGGGCGCGGCGGTAGGCTACACCTTC. It encodes CAAGAAVGYTF.

The chain has TRBV5-1 and TRBJ1-1; tentative D call: TRBD1 (6 bases). This CDR3 has 15 amino acids. Germline lookup yields CDR1 SGHRS and CDR2 YFSETQ. Trimming removed 6 bases from V and 1 base from J, with 16 bases in between. The CDR3 DNA sequence: TGCGCCAGCACCGCATTGGGGGCCTCGAACACTGAAGCTTTCTTT. As protein: CASTALGASNTEAFF.

The rearrangement joins TRBV28 to TRBJ2-7, with 7 bases that match TRBD1. The CDR3 consists of 16 residues. The ends lost 2 bases at V and 5 bases at J; junction bases unmatched: 12. Germline CDR1 is MDHEN and CDR2 is SYDVKM. In nucleotides, the CDR3 is TGTGCCAGCAGTTTAACAGGGGTAGTTAAGGGGGACGAGCAGTACTTC. Translation: CASSLTGVVKGDEQYF.